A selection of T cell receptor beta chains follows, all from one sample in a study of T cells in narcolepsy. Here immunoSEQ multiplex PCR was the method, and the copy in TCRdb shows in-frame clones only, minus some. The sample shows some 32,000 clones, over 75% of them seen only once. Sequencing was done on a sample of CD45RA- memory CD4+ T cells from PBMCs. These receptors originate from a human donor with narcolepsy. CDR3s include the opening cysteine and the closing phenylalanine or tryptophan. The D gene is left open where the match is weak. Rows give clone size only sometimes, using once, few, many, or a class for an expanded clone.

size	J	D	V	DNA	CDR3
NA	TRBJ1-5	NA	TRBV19	TGTGCCAGTAGTAGACGACAGATATCCAATCAGCCCCAGCATTTT	CASSRRQISNQPQHF
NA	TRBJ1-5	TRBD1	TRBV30	TGTGCCTGGAGTGGGTGGACAGGGGATCAGCCCCAGCATTTT	CAWSGWTGDQPQHF
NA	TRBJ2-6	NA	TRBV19	TGTGCCAGTAGTCCACTCCAGACGGGGCTTGGGGCCAACGTCCTGACTTTC	CASSPLQTGLGANVLTF
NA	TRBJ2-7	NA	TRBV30	TGTGCCTGGTCAGGCTCCTACGAGCAGTACTTC	CAWSGSYEQYF
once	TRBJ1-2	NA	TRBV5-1	TGCGCCAGCAGCTCAAGTAGTTCACACCTACAGGGAGTCAAAGGCTACACCTTC	CASSSSSSHLQGVKGYTF
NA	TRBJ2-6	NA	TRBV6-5	TGTGCCAGCACCCGAATAACCGGGGCCAACGTCCTGACTTTC	CASTRITGANVLTF
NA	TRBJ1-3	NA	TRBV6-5	TGTGCCAGCAGGGGGACGGCCCTCTCTGGAAACACCATATATTTT	CASRGTALSGNTIYF
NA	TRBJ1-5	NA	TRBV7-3	TGTGCCAGCAGCTTGGGGGTTCTTCAGCCCCAGCATTTT	CASSLGVLQPQHF
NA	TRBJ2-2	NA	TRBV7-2	TGTGCCAGCAGCTTAGCGCCTGAACCCGGGGAGCTGTTTTTT	CASSLAPEPGELFF
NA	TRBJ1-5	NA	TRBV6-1	TGTGCCAGCACCAAAGGGGGCAATCAGCCCCAGCATTTT	CASTKGGNQPQHF
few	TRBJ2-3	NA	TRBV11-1	TGTGCCAGCAGCTTAGCGGGAGGAGCAGATACGCAGTATTTT	CASSLAGGADTQYF
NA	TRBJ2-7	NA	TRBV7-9	TGTGCCAGCAGCTTAGAAACAGGGGAGGACGAGCAGTACTTC	CASSLETGEDEQYF
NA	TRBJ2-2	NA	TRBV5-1	TGCGCCAGCAGCTTGGGTACAGGGCACACCGGGGAGCTGTTTTTT	CASSLGTGHTGELFF
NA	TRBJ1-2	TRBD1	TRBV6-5	TGTGCCAGCAGTTACACGCGGACAGGGGGGGGCTATGGCTACACCTTC	CASSYTRTGGGYGYTF
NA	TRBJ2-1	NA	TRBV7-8	TGTGCCAGCAGCTTTGGGGCTAGCCTTACCTACAATGAGCAGTTCTTC	CASSFGASLTYNEQFF
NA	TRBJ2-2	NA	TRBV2	TGTGCCAGCAGTGGGACTCCCGTTAACACCGGGGAGCTGTTTTTT	CASSGTPVNTGELFF
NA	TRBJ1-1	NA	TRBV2	TGTGCCACCCAATTTACCCGGGGGTTATACACTGAAGCTTTCTTT	CATQFTRGLYTEAFF
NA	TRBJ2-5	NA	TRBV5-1	TGCGCCAGCAGCTTATCGGGAGAGCGTCGAGAGACCCAGTACTTC	CASSLSGERRETQYF
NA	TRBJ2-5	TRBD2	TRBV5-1	TGCGCCAGCAGCCTAGCGGACAGAGGACTAGCGGGGGAGAAGACCCAGTACTTC	CASSLADRGLAGEKTQYF
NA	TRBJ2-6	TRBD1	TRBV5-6	TGTGCCAGCCGGGACAGGCGATTCTCTGGGGCCAACGTCCTGACTTTC	CASRDRRFSGANVLTF
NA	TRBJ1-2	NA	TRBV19	TGTGCCAGTTCGGGGGACACCTTGAACTATGGCTACACCTTC	CASSGDTLNYGYTF
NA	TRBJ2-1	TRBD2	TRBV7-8	TGTGCCAGCAGCCCAGAGCGGGGGGGCCGCAATGAGCAGTTCTTC	CASSPERGGRNEQFF
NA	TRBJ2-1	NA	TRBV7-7	TGTGCCAGCAGCCCAACGGGGACCCTAGTCGATGAGCAGTTCTTC	CASSPTGTLVDEQFF
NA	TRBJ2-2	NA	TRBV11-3	TGTGCCAGCAGCTTAAGTGGGAGGAGCGCCGGGGAGCTGTTTTTT	CASSLSGRSAGELFF
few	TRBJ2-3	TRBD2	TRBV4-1	TGCGCCAGCAGCCCGTTACCGACTAGCGGAGCGGTGTATTTT	CASSPLPTSGAVYF
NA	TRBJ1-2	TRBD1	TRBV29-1	TGCAGCGTGACGGGACAGGGGAATGGCTACACCTTC	CSVTGQGNGYTF